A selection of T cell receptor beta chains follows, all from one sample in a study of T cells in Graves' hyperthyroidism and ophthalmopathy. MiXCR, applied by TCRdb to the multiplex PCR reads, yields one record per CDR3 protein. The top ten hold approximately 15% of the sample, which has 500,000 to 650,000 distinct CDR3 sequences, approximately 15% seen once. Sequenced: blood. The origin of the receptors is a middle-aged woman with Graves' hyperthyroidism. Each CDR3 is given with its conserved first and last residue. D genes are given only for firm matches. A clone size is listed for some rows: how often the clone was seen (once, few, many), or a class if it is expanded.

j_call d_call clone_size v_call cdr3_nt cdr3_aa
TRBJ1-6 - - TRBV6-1 TGTGCCAGCTCTAATAATGCGGACTATAATTCACCCCTCCACTTT CASSNNADYNSPLHF
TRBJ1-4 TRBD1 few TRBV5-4 TGTGCCAGCAGCCAGGGGTCCGGGACAGGAAATGAAAAACTGTTTTTT CASSQGSGTGNEKLFF
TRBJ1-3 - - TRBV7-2 TGTGCCAGCAGCTTTTTGTCTCCCAACACCATATATTTT CASSFLSPNTIYF
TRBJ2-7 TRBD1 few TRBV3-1 TGTGCCAGCAGCCAAGAGTGGACAGGGGACTACGAGCAGTACTTC CASSQEWTGDYEQYF
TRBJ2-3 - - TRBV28 TGTGCCAGCACCCCGCTGGTATTATCCGATACGCAGTATTTT CASTPLVLSDTQYF
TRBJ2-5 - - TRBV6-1 TGTGCCAGCAGCTATACAGGGAGGGAGACCCAGTACTTC CASSYTGRETQYF
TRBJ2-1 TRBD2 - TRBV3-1 TGTGCCAGCAGCCAAGATTCGACTAGCGGGAGTCCGTACAATGAGCAGTTCTTC CASSQDSTSGSPYNEQFF
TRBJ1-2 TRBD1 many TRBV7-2 TGTGCCAGCAGCCCAGGACAGGGGGAGTATGGCTACACCTTC CASSPGQGEYGYTF
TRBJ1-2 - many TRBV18 TGTGCCAGCTCACCAGCATCGACAGAGGACAACTATGGCTACACCTTC CASSPASTEDNYGYTF
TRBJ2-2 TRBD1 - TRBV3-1 TGTGCCAGCAGCCCATGGGACAGGCAAGACACCGGGGAGCTGTTTTTT CASSPWDRQDTGELFF
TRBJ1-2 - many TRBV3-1 TGTGCCAGCAGCCAACTCCTGACGTACTATGGCTACACCTTC CASSQLLTYYGYTF
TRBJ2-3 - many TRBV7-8 TGTGCCAGCAGCTTCCTACGAAGCACAGATACGCAGTATTTT CASSFLRSTDTQYF
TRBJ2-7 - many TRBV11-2 TGTGCCAGCACCCTCGGCCATAGCGAGCAGTACTTC CASTLGHSEQYF
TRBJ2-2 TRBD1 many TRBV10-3 TGTGCCATCGCCGGGACAGGGTCCACCGGGGAGCTGTTTTTT CAIAGTGSTGELFF